This T cell receptor beta chain was captured by sequencing in a study of memory CD4+ T cells and cytomegalovirus serostatus. Study-level background: This sample comes from healthy Belgian adults, about nine CMV seropositive, approximately 22 seronegative. General study results and limits: Suggested: most of the CMV-linked TCR signature lies in CD4+ memory cells.

Single viable CD3+CD4+CD8-CD45RO+ cells were sorted as the memory CD4+ T cells. Per the authors' pipeline: Out-of-frame sequences were removed, leaving a few million distinct TCRbeta sequences. Sequenced by immunoSEQ multiplex PCR; TCRdb stores in-frame clones only, minus some. V and J calls and clone size come straight from that table; D and trimming were deduced from the DNA. This sample has about 54,000 clones; roughly 72% occur once, and the top ten carry 1.6%. By share, this clone counts as medium-sized. Its antigen remains unidentified. The V gene's germline CDR1 is MNHEY and CDR2 SMNVEV (reference sequence). This CDR3 spans 13 amino acids. V was trimmed by 5 bases and J by 6 bases, leaving 13 bases between them.

The sample comprised memory CD4+ T cells from blood. The chain couples TRBV27 to TRBJ1-2; tentatively, D is TRBD1 (6 bases). This TCR derives from an adult in good health and CMV-seronegative. CDR3 loop: CASSRTGKNGYTF. For the CDR3, the DNA is TGTGCCAGCAGTCGCACAGGGAAAAATGGCTACACCTTC.